The 26 T cell receptor beta chains reported below all come from one sample, sequenced in a study of blood T cell repertoires in COVID-19. The data were produced by immunoSEQ multiplex PCR, yet TCRdb's version contains in-frame clones alone and is incomplete. This sample has about 220,000 clones, with 80% found just once. Sequenced: peripheral blood. The receptors here all came from a human donor in a cohort sampled during active COVID-19.

The chain combines TRBV11-2 with TRBJ2-1, with D possibly TRBD2 on 6 matching bases. V was shortened by 3 bases and J by 5 bases, with 11 bases between the two germline ends. Germline loops: CDR1 SGHAT, CDR2 FQNNGV. The CDR3 is 14 residues long. The CDR3 region has the DNA TGTGCCAGCAGCTTCCGAGCGGGTCACAATGAGCAGTTCTTC. It encodes CASSFRAGHNEQFF. Full variable domain (outside the CDR3, taken from reference TRBV11-2 and TRBJ2-1): EAGVAQSPRYKIIEKRQSVAFWCNPISGHATLYWYQQILGQGPKLLIQFQNNGVVDDSQLPKDRFSAERLKGVDSTLKIQPAKLEDSAVYLCASSFRAGHNEQFFGPGTRLTVL.

This clone was seen only a few times. V is TRBV5-1 and J is TRBJ2-3; D possibly corresponds to TRBD1 (7 bases). V lost 0 bases to trimming and J lost 14 bases, with 16 bases between them. CDR1 is SGHRS and CDR2 is YFSETQ in the germline V gene. This CDR3 contains 13 residues. Here the CDR3 reads CASSLARQGGLYF. Here the CDR3 DNA reads TGCGCCAGCAGCTTGGCCCGGCAGGGGGGCCTGTATTTT.

The gene calls are TRBV18 and TRBJ2-7, with TRBD2 matching 10 bases. Per the germline V gene, CDR1 is KGHSH and CDR2 is LQKENI. The CDR3 covers 14 residues. V trimming: 3 bases; J trimming: 4 bases; junction bases outside the gene matches: 3. CDR3 amino acids: CASSPLAGEYEQYF. The CDR3 bases are TGTGCCAGCTCACCGCTAGCGGGGGAATACGAGCAGTACTTC. The variable domain in full, with the rest retrieved from reference TRBV18 and TRBJ2-7, is NAGVMQNPRHLVRRRGQEARLRCSPMKGHSHVYWYRQLPEEGLKFMVYLQKENIIDESGMPKERFSAEFPKEGPSILRIQQVVRGDSAAYFCASSPLAGEYEQYFGPGTRLTVT.

This chain uses TRBV5-1 with TRBJ2-7; a possible D gene is TRBD1 (7 bases). The V gene lost 0 bases and the J gene lost 7 bases, with 17 bases spanning the gap. The CDR3 totals 15 residues. The V gene's germline CDR1 is SGHRS and CDR2 YFSETQ. CDR3 in amino acids: CASSLGTGEEREQYF. For the CDR3, the DNA is TGCGCCAGCAGCTTGGGTACAGGGGAGGAGCGGGAGCAGTACTTC.

This clone was seen more than once but under ten times. V gene TRBV27 combines with J gene TRBJ1-5; D may be TRBD1 (6 bases). CDR3 length: 13 residues. Trimming shortened V by 6 bases and J by 6 bases, and 12 bases separated the two germline ends. In germline, CDR1 is MNHEY, CDR2 SMNVEV (reference sequence). The CDR3 DNA sequence: TGTGCCAGCAGGCCAACAGGGTTTCAGCCCCAGCATTTT. Its protein product is CASRPTGFQPQHF.

The V gene is TRBV7-2, the J gene TRBJ1-5; possible D gene TRBD1, 6 bases. The germline CDR1 and CDR2 sequences are SGHTA and FQGNSA. This CDR3 is 15 amino acids long. V was pared by 5 bases and J by 3 bases, with 14 bases between. The CDR3 DNA reads TGTGCCAGCAGCCAAGTCGGACAGATCAATCAGCCCCAGCATTTT. This translates into CASSQVGQINQPQHF.

The chain employs TRBV4-1 and TRBJ2-2, with 11 bases lining up with TRBD2. V shed 4 bases and J 7 bases; nucleotides not matched to a gene: 17. Looked up from germline, CDR1 is MGHRA and CDR2 is YSYEKL. The CDR3 has 19 amino acids. CDR3 loop: CASSPRGLAGGPGGGELFF. DNA for the CDR3: TGCGCCAGCAGCCCAAGGGGGCTAGCGGGAGGCCCGGGGGGCGGGGAGCTGTTTTTT.

The chain has TRBV3-1 (or the pseudogene TRBV3-2) and TRBJ1-6; a weak D match, TRBD1 (5 bases). CDR3 length: 12 residues. The V gene lost 4 bases and the J gene lost 13 bases, with 11 bases spanning the gap. Germline V gene data show CDR1 as LGHDT and CDR2 as YNNKEL (reference sequence). CDR3 loop: CASSPLGDPLHF. CDR3 nucleotides: TGTGCCAGCAGCCCTTTAGGGGATCCCCTCCACTTT.

The count of this clone is one. The gene calls are TRBV5-1 and TRBJ2-1, with 16 nucleotides matching TRBD2. V shed 4 bases, J shed 8 bases, and the junction held 6 bases outside the gene matches. This CDR3 region has 16 residues. CDR1 is SGHRS, CDR2 YFSETQ, per germline. For the CDR3, the DNA is TGCGCCAGCAGCAGCGGGACTAGCGGGGGGGCGGATGAGCAGTTCTTC. Residues: CASSSGTSGGADEQFF.

V gene TRBV19 combines with J gene TRBJ2-1, with 8 nucleotides matching TRBD2. CDR3 length equals 15 residues. The V gene's germline CDR1 is LNHDA and CDR2 SQIVND (reference sequence). J was trimmed by 2 bases and V by 2 bases; bases with no gene match: 2. CDR3 residues: CASSIPGGTYNEQFF. CDR3 sequence (DNA): TGTGCCAGTAGTATACCGGGGGGGACCTACAATGAGCAGTTCTTC. Full variable domain (missing parts from reference TRBV19 and TRBJ2-1): DGGITQSPKYLFRKEGQNVTLSCEQNLNHDAMYWYRQDPGQGLRLIYYSQIVNDFQKGDIAEGYSVSREKKESFPLTVTSAQKNPTAFYLCASSIPGGTYNEQFFGPGTRLTVL.

The V and J genes are TRBV29-1 and TRBJ1-2; the match to TRBD1 covers 8 bases. Germline lookup yields CDR1 SQVTM and CDR2 ANQGSEA. This CDR3 has 13 amino acids. The CDR3: CTAAGGLLKGYTF. The CDR3 DNA reads as TGCACCGCTGCAGGGGGCCTCCTTAAGGGCTACACCTTC.

The rearrangement uses TRBV9 and TRBJ2-7; D is perhaps TRBD2 (5 bases). Germline-derived CDR1 and CDR2 are SGDLS and YYNGEE. V was clipped by 3 bases and J by 4 bases, with 11 bases between them. The CDR3 extends over 13 amino acids. CDR3 sequence (DNA): TGTGCCAGCAGCGCGACCCCGGGGTACGAGCAGTACTTC. It translates to CASSATPGYEQYF. The full variable domain, completed using reference TRBV9 and TRBJ2-7, is DSGVTQTPKHLITATGQRVTLRCSPRSGDLSVYWYQQSLDQGLQFLIQYYNGEERAKGNILERFSAQQFPDLHSELNLSSLELGDSALYFCASSATPGYEQYFGPGTRLTVT.

This clone was observed a few times. The genes are TRBV4-1 and TRBJ1-5; D unresolved. The length of the CDR3 is 14 residues. With 0 bases removed from V and 0 bases from J, the gap between germline ends came to 3 bases. Germline V gene data show CDR1 as MGHRA and CDR2 as YSYEKL. DNA of the CDR3: TGCGCCAGCAGCCAAGATTATAGCAATCAGCCCCAGCATTTT. It yields the protein CASSQDYSNQPQHF.

The chain is built from TRBV9 and TRBJ1-3, with D perhaps TRBD1 (6 bases). Per the germline V gene, CDR1 is SGDLS and CDR2 is YYNGEE. V was trimmed by 5 bases and J by 0 bases, leaving 18 bases between them. The CDR3 runs to 17 residues. This CDR3 reads CASSLNRQVRSGNTIYF. The DNA of the CDR3 is TGTGCCAGCAGTCTCAACCGACAGGTACGCTCTGGAAACACCATATATTTT.

The V gene is TRBV29-1, the J gene TRBJ1-2; tentatively, D is TRBD1 (5 bases). Looked up from germline, CDR1 is SQVTM and CDR2 is ANQGSEA. With 2 bases removed from V and 3 bases from J, the gap between germline ends came to 10 bases. CDR3 size: 13 residues. CDR3 loop: CSVEPRAYYGYTF. CDR3 nucleotides: TGCAGCGTTGAACCCAGGGCCTACTATGGCTACACCTTC.

The V and J genes are TRBV9 and TRBJ2-1, with a tentative D call TRBD2 (5 bases). CDR1 and CDR2 from the germline V gene are SGDLS and YYNGEE. The V end was cut by 4 bases, the J end by 0 bases, with 14 bases between. This CDR3 is built from 16 residues. DNA of the CDR3: TGTGCCAGCAGCCACAGCCGGGATTACTCCTACAATGAGCAGTTCTTC. As protein: CASSHSRDYSYNEQFF.

The genes are TRBV21-1 and TRBJ2-2; TRBD1, as called in the table, went unchecked against the DNA. TRBV21-1 has pseudogene status. There are 15 residues in the CDR3. CDR3 loop: CASSAGTGGSGELFF. The CDR3 DNA sequence: TGTGCCAGCAGCGCCGGGACAGGGGGGTCCGGGGAGCTGTTTTTT.

In DNA, the CDR3 is TGTGCCAGCAGTTGGACAGGGGAGGGGAGTGAAGCTTTCTTT. Amino acid sequence: CASSWTGEGSEAFF. This chain links TRBV28 with TRBJ1-1; 9 positions agree with TRBD1. The germline gives CDR1 MDHEN, CDR2 SYDVKM. V lost 4 bases and J lost 7; bases outside the gene matches: 7. This CDR3 is built from 14 residues.

The rearrangement links TRBV5-5 to TRBJ2-7, with D tentatively TRBD1 (5 bases). Looked up from germline, CDR1 is SGHKS and CDR2 is YYEKEE (reference sequence). The CDR3 is 14 residues long. The V end was cut by 2 bases, the J end by 1 base, with 10 bases between. The CDR3, as DNA: TGTGCCAGCAGCTTCACAGGAGCTTCCTACGAGCAGTACTTC. It specifies CASSFTGASYEQYF.

The chain links TRBV5-1 to TRBJ2-1, with 8 positions matching TRBD1. V lost 4 bases to trimming and J lost 0 bases; unmatched junction nucleotides: 9. Germline V gene lookup returns CDR1 SGHRS and CDR2 YFSETQ. This CDR3 has 17 amino acids. CDR3 sequence (DNA): TGCGCCAGCAGCACCCCAGGGGGCGAAAGCTCCTACAATGAGCAGTTCTTC. Residues: CASSTPGGESSYNEQFF.

The gene calls are TRBV30 and TRBJ2-2; no definite D call. This CDR3 is 12 amino acids long. The germline V gene encodes CDR1 GTSNPN and CDR2 SVGIG (reference sequence). V was cut by 4 bases and J by 2 bases, with 5 bases left in between. The CDR3 bases are TGTGCCTGGAACAGAAACACCGGGGAGCTGTTTTTT. Its translation is CAWNRNTGELFF.

Remarks on this clone: The limits of the CDR3 on the DNA are not certain, so only TCRdb's listed CDR3 is given. This chain links TRBV27 with TRBJ2-6; TRBD2, the table's D call, lacks a check against the DNA. Germline lookup yields CDR1 MNHEY and CDR2 SMNVEV (reference sequence). The CDR3 comprises 14 residues, both ends counted. CDR3 sequence reads: CASSTSVGANVLTF.

This clone was found once. The chain couples TRBV24-1 to TRBJ2-5; D call uncertain. The germline gives CDR1 KGHDR, CDR2 SFDVKD. The CDR3 length is 13 residues. V lost 5 bases to trimming and J lost 5 bases, with 11 bases between them. This CDR3 is CATSVSPSETQYF. The CDR3 DNA reads as TGTGCCACCAGTGTCTCCCCGTCGGAGACCCAGTACTTC.

This clone was found a few times. The chain combines TRBV21-1 with TRBJ2-1; the D call of TRBD2 is as the table states it, not checked on the DNA. TRBV21-1 is a pseudogene segment. The CDR3 sequence is 20 residues long. CDR3: CASSKPAGLAGSTIDNEQFF. For the CDR3, the DNA is TGTGCCAGCAGCAAACCCGCGGGACTAGCGGGATCAACAATTGACAATGAGCAGTTCTTC.

The V call is TRBV7-9, the J call TRBJ1-3; no definite D call. Germline CDR1 SEHNR, CDR2 FQNEAQ (reference sequence). V gave up 3 bases and J gave up 0 bases, with 15 bases separating them. This CDR3 contains 17 residues. CDR3 sequence: CASSFQRGFPSGNTIYF. The CDR3 DNA reads TGTGCCAGCAGCTTTCAGCGCGGATTCCCCTCTGGAAACACCATATATTTT.

The J gene is TRBJ2-5, the V gene TRBV5-1; D is unresolved. CDR1 and CDR2 from the germline V gene are SGHRS and YFSETQ. Trimming cost V 0 bases and J 1 base, with 16 bases left between them. This CDR3 has 17 amino acids. This CDR3 is CASSLDPGLASQETQYF. CDR3 DNA: TGCGCCAGCAGCTTGGACCCCGGGTTGGCCTCCCAAGAGACCCAGTACTTC.